The rows below give T cell receptor beta chains drawn from one sample of a study of identical twins. One entry per CDR3 protein, called by TCRdb with MiXCR from the 5' RACE reads. Here the sample spans 690,000 or so distinct CDR3 sequences, over 8.5% being singletons. These same records also appear under a second study, on yellow fever vaccine responses in identical twins.

The sample taken for sequencing was PBMCs. All receptors derive from a woman between 18 and 29 years old in good health. Both conserved end residues are part of each CDR3. The D gene is left open where the match is weak. The size field is filled for only some rows; it gives once, few, many or a size class.

D gene,J gene,clone size,V gene,CDR3 DNA,CDR3 protein
TRBD2,TRBJ2-3,many,TRBV12-3/TRBV12-4,TGTGCCAGCAGTCCCGGGACTAGCGCCGATACGCAGTATTTT,CASSPGTSADTQYF
TRBD2,TRBJ2-1,many,TRBV4-3,TGCGCCAGCAGCCAAGAATCGAGCGGGAAGGTATATGAGCAGTTCTTC,CASSQESSGKVYEQFF
TRBD2,TRBJ2-1,-,TRBV7-7,TGTGCTAGCAGCTCGACGACTAGCGGGAGAGCCAATGAGCAGTTCTTC,CASSSTTSGRANEQFF
-,TRBJ2-7,-,TRBV28,TGTGCCAGCAGCGACCCCCTAGAAGGTGCCCCCTACGAGCAGTACTTC,CASSDPLEGAPYEQYF
TRBD1,TRBJ2-1,-,TRBV2,TGTGCCAGCAGTGAGGGACAGTTGTTGAGCGGGTTCTTC,CASSEGQLLSGFF
-,TRBJ1-2,many,TRBV12-3/TRBV12-4,TGTGCCAGCAGTTTCCGGGCCGGGGGGTATGGCTACACCTTC,CASSFRAGGYGYTF
-,TRBJ2-1,-,TRBV7-9,TGTGCCAGCAGCTTATCGCCTGACAATTCCTACAATGAGCAGTTCTTC,CASSLSPDNSYNEQFF
-,TRBJ2-7,many,TRBV7-9,TGTGCCAGCCTTAAGGGTAGGGACGGGCACTACGAGCAGTACTTC,CASLKGRDGHYEQYF
-,TRBJ2-7,-,TRBV6-2/TRBV6-3,TGTGCCAGCAGCAGCCCCGGACGTGGGGCCTACGAGCAGTACTTC,CASSSPGRGAYEQYF
-,TRBJ2-5,-,TRBV5-6,TGTGCCAGCAGCTTCGGCCGTAAGACCCAGTACTTC,CASSFGRKTQYF